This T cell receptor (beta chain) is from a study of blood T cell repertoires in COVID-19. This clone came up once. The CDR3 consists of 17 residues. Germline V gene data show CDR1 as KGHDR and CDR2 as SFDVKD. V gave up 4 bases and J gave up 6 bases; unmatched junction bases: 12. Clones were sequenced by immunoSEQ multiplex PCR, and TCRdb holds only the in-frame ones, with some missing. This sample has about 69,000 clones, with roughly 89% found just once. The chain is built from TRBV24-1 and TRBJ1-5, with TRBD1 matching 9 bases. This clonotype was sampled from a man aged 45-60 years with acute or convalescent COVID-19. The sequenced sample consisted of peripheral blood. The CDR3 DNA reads TGTGCCACCAGTGAGGGGACAGGGTTCGGTTGGAGTCAGCCCCAGCATTTT. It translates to CATSEGTGFGWSQPQHF.